These 5 T cell receptor beta chains share one sample of origin, sequenced in a study of blood T cell repertoires in COVID-19. Sequencing was performed with immunoSEQ multiplex PCR; in TCRdb, only in-frame clones are kept and a portion is missing. Among about 220,000 clones listed, 82% were seen once. The sample taken for sequencing was PBMCs or T cells enriched from blood (not recorded which). Receptors originate from a woman aged 55 to 70 who had recovered from COVID-19.

The V and J genes are TRBV27 and TRBJ1-2; D gene unclear. V was trimmed by 5 bases and J by 2 bases, leaving 18 bases between them. The CDR3 extends over 16 amino acids. Germline values: CDR1 MNHEY, CDR2 SMNVEV (reference sequence). The DNA of the CDR3 is TGTGCCAGCAGTGGAGGGCGCGGGTCGGAGAACTATGGCTACACCTTC. Translation gives CASSGGRGSENYGYTF.

This clone was detected a few times. The rearrangement joins TRBV6-1 to TRBJ1-5, with D possibly matching TRBD1 (5 bases). The CDR3 is made up of 16 amino acids. V was shortened by 3 bases and J by 2 bases, with 14 bases between the two germline ends. CDR1 MNHNS and CDR2 SASEGT come from the germline V gene. CDR3 sequence reads: CASSEQAGNGNQPQHF. For the CDR3, the DNA is TGTGCCAGCAGTGAGCAGGCAGGGAATGGCAATCAGCCCCAGCATTTT.

The rearrangement uses TRBV18 and TRBJ1-6, with D possibly TRBD1 on 5 matching bases. Looked up from germline, CDR1 is KGHSH and CDR2 is LQKENI. The CDR3 is 14 amino acids. V shed 6 bases and J shed 7 bases, with 13 bases lying between them. CDR3 DNA sequence: TGTGCCAGCTCTCGCGGGGCGGGGAATTCACCCCTCCACTTT. The encoded protein is CASSRGAGNSPLHF.

The CDR3 coding sequence is TGTGCCTGGAGTCCCGGACAGGGCTCTCTCGCCTCACCCCTCCACTTT. Protein product: CAWSPGQGSLASPLHF. The chain has TRBV30 and TRBJ1-6, with TRBD1 identical over 8 bases. V shed 2 bases, J shed 10 bases, and the junction held 13 bases outside the gene matches. Germline lookup yields CDR1 GTSNPN and CDR2 SVGIG (reference sequence). There are 16 residues in the CDR3.

The chain joins TRBV19 to TRBJ2-4; TRBD1 might be the D (6 bases). CDR3 length equals 13 residues. The germline V gene has CDR1 LNHDA and CDR2 SQIVND (reference sequence). Trimming removed 6 bases from V and 5 bases from J, with 11 bases in between. The CDR3 loop is CASREQGENIQYF. The CDR3 coding sequence is TGTGCCAGTAGGGAACAGGGAGAAAACATTCAGTACTTC. Looking up the rest from reference TRBV19 and TRBJ2-4 gives the full variable domain: DGGITQSPKYLFRKEGQNVTLSCEQNLNHDAMYWYRQDPGQGLRLIYYSQIVNDFQKGDIAEGYSVSREKKESFPLTVTSAQKNPTAFYLCASREQGENIQYFGAGTRLSVL.